This T cell receptor (beta chain) was identified in a study of shared clonotypes between healthy human individuals. Background on the study: Donors had three CD4 naive, three CD4 memory, two CD8 naive and one CD8 memory plate apiece.

CD8 cells regarded as naive lacked CD45RO, were positively chosen for CCR7, and omitted terminally differentiated effector memory CD45RA+ cells. The donors, all of them Caucasian adults, lived in Nashville, Tennessee. The CDR3 extends over 15 amino acids. V gave up 0 bases and J gave up 0 bases, with 8 bases separating them. In germline, CDR1 is MGHRA, CDR2 YSYEKL. This clone was seen a single time. When replicate PCRs were run on sorted subsets, they used approximately 0.2 ug DNA, about 30,000 T cell genomes. Clones were read by immunoSEQ multiplex PCR, and TCRdb kept only the in-frame ones, dropping some. The sample holds 1.5 million to 2.5 million clones, about 95% seen once.

This TCR came from a man younger than 30 in good health. The sequenced material came from naive CD8+ T cells sorted from blood. The chain employs TRBV4-1 and TRBJ2-5; D is unresolved. The CDR3 protein is CASSQEGKYQETQYF. The CDR3 DNA reads as TGCGCCAGCAGCCAAGAAGGTAAGTACCAAGAGACCCAGTACTTC.